The 13 T cell receptor beta chains reported below all come from one sample, sequenced in a study of technical replicates of blood from a few donors. Repertoires were generated with immunoSEQ multiplex PCR, while TCRdb's copy carries only in-frame clones and drops some. There are tens of thousands of clones in the sample; roughly 92% occur only once, and 0.25% lies in the top ten. Specimen: T cells isolated from PBMCs. The origin of the receptors is a human donor in good health.

The chain carries TRBV9 and TRBJ1-2; D call uncertain. The CDR3 is 13 amino acids. Germline V gives CDR1 SGDLS, CDR2 YYNGEE. Trimming stripped 0 bases from V and 3 bases from J, with 6 bases between. In DNA form, the CDR3 reads TGTGCCAGCAGCGTAGCGGGAGACTATGGCTACACCTTC. It codes for CASSVAGDYGYTF. Drawing the rest from reference TRBV9 and TRBJ1-2, the complete variable domain is DSGVTQTPKHLITATGQRVTLRCSPRSGDLSVYWYQQSLDQGLQFLIQYYNGEERAKGNILERFSAQQFPDLHSELNLSSLELGDSALYFCASSVAGDYGYTFGSGTRLTVV.

J is TRBJ2-3 and V is TRBV7-9; D is perhaps TRBD2 (5 bases). The CDR3 is 13 residues long. Trimming removed 7 bases at V and 3 bases at J, with 11 bases between. CDR1 SEHNR and CDR2 FQNEAQ come from the germline V gene (reference sequence). CDR3 nucleotides: TGTGCCAGCACGGTACTAGGGACAGATACGCAGTATTTT. It specifies CASTVLGTDTQYF.

The rearrangement joins TRBV6-6 to TRBJ1-1, with D perhaps matching TRBD1 (6 bases). The CDR3 has 11 amino acids. V was trimmed by 8 bases and J by 7 bases, leaving 11 bases between them. Germline CDR1 reads MNHNY; CDR2 reads SVGAGI (reference sequence). Here the CDR3 DNA reads TGTGCCAGCTCGGACAGACTTGAAGCTTTCTTT. Its translation is CASSDRLEAFF.

The chain has TRBV11-2 and TRBJ2-5; 8 bases are a match to TRBD2. CDR1 and CDR2 from the germline V gene are SGHAT and FQNNGV. The CDR3 is made up of 16 amino acids. After removal of 3 bases from V and 2 bases from J, the junction contained 8 bases not matched to a gene. CDR3 coding DNA: TGTGCCAGCAGCTTCTTCAGCGGGGGCCTTCAAGAGACCCAGTACTTC. Its translation is CASSFFSGGLQETQYF. The full variable domain, with the rest looked up from reference TRBV11-2 and TRBJ2-5, is EAGVAQSPRYKIIEKRQSVAFWCNPISGHATLYWYQQILGQGPKLLIQFQNNGVVDDSQLPKDRFSAERLKGVDSTLKIQPAKLEDSAVYLCASSFFSGGLQETQYFGPGTRLLVL.

This chain connects TRBV11-2 to TRBJ1-1; D is undetermined. CDR1 is SGHAT, CDR2 FQNNGV, per germline. This CDR3 is built from 13 residues. The germline V and J ends were trimmed by 1 base and 8 bases, with 11 bases remaining between them. CDR3 protein: CASSLVRKPEAFF. The CDR3 DNA is TGTGCCAGCAGCTTAGTGAGGAAGCCCGAAGCTTTCTTT.

This chain links TRBV13 with TRBJ1-2, with D possibly being TRBD1 (5 bases). The CDR3 extends over 17 amino acids. V shed 4 bases and J shed 3 bases, with 21 bases lying between them. Per germline, CDR1 PRHDT and CDR2 FYEKMQ (reference sequence). The CDR3 DNA sequence: TGTGCCAGCAGCTCTCAAATCGGGGGGAAGCGTGACTATGGCTACACCTTC. Translation gives CASSSQIGGKRDYGYTF.

The chain combines TRBV4-2 with TRBJ2-1, with 11 positions matching TRBD2. The V and J ends lost 4 bases and 9 bases, in that order; junction bases with no gene match: 14. This CDR3 contains 17 residues. Germline lookup yields CDR1 LGHNA and CDR2 YNFKEQ. CDR3 loop: CASSRIIAGGAGSEQFF. The CDR3 bases are TGTGCCAGCAGCCGTATCATAGCGGGGGGGGCGGGGTCTGAGCAGTTCTTC.

This clone was counted once. The V gene is TRBV11-2, the J gene TRBJ1-2; a possible D gene is TRBD1 (6 bases). Trimming left V 2 bases short and J 4 bases short, with 14 bases between. The germline V gene encodes CDR1 SGHAT and CDR2 FQNNGV. The CDR3 is made up of 15 amino acids. CDR3: CASSLMGAMGYGYTF. The CDR3 region has the DNA TGTGCCAGCAGCTTAATGGGGGCGATGGGCTATGGCTACACCTTC.

The chain is built from TRBV15 and TRBJ2-3, with D possibly being TRBD2 (5 bases). Trimming pared 2 bases from V and 2 bases from J, leaving 14 bases between. The germline gives CDR1 LNHNV, CDR2 YYDKDF (reference sequence). The CDR3 covers 16 residues. This chain's CDR3 is CATSRTLAEPTDTQYF. In nucleotides, the CDR3 is TGTGCCACCAGCAGAACCCTAGCTGAGCCCACAGATACGCAGTATTTT.

This sequence joins TRBV6-1 and TRBJ1-1; 7 bases map to TRBD1. J gave up 12 bases and V 3 bases, and 16 bases lay outside the gene matches. The length of the CDR3 is 15 residues. CDR1 is MNHNS and CDR2 is SASEGT in the germline V gene. CDR3 sequence (DNA): TGTGCCAGCAGTGATGCTGGGACAGCCGGACTTTCGCCTTTCTTT. The encoded protein is CASSDAGTAGLSPFF.

The gene calls are TRBV12-5 and TRBJ1-1; D not certain. V was shortened by 7 bases and J by 1 base, with 13 bases between the two germline ends. The CDR3 has 14 amino acids. Germline values: CDR1 LGHNT, CDR2 FRNRAP. CDR3 DNA: TGTGCTAGTGCCTATAGATCTGAGAACACTGAAGCTTTCTTT. Protein product: CASAYRSENTEAFF. The full variable domain, with the rest looked up from reference TRBV12-5 and TRBJ1-1, is DARVTQTPRHKVTEMGQEVTMRCQPILGHNTVFWYRQTMMQGLELLAYFRNRAPLDDSGMPKDRFSAEMPDATLATLKIQPSEPRDSAVYFCASAYRSENTEAFFGQGTRLTVV.

This clone is a singleton in its sample. The chain links TRBV7-8 to TRBJ2-1; TRBD2 matches at 14 bases. CDR1 SGHVS and CDR2 FQNEAQ come from the germline V gene. This CDR3 has 19 amino acids. V dropped 6 bases and J dropped 2; count of bases not matched to a gene: 12. The CDR3 DNA sequence: TGTGCCAGCAGTCCCGGACTAGCGGGAGGCCCCCCTCCCTACAATGAGCAGTTCTTC. Encoded protein: CASSPGLAGGPPPYNEQFF.

This chain connects TRBV27 to TRBJ1-1; 8 bases map to TRBD1. The CDR3 consists of 16 residues. Germline V gene data show CDR1 as MNHEY and CDR2 as SMNVEV (reference sequence). Losses at the gene ends were 6 bases for V and 3 bases for J; bases not matched to a gene: 12. The CDR3 loop is CASSPIPGGAYTEAFF. For the CDR3, the DNA is TGTGCCAGCAGCCCCATCCCAGGGGGCGCGTACACTGAAGCTTTCTTT.